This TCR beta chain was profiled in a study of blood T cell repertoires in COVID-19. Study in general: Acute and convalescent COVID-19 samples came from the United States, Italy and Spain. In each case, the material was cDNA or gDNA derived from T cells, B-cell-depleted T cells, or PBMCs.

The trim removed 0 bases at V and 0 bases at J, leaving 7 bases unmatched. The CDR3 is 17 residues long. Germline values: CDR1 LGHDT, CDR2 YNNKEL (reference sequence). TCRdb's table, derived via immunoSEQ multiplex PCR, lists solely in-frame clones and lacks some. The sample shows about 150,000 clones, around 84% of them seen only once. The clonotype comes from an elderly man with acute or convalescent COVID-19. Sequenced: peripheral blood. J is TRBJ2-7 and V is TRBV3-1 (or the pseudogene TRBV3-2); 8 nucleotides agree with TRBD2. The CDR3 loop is CASSQDYGGVSSYEQYF. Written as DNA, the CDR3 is TGTGCCAGCAGCCAAGATTACGGGGGGGTTAGCTCCTACGAGCAGTACTTC.